This paragraph covers one TCR beta chain sequence. The data stem from a study of blood T cell repertoires in COVID-19. Resolution of symptoms, clearance, or two negative PCRs was present in recovered Cohort 3 donors. The V end was cut by 5 bases, the J end by 7 bases, with 12 bases between. This CDR3 has 13 residues. In germline, CDR1 is SGHRS, CDR2 YFSETQ. As processed by the authors: Researchers report that nucleated cell counts were estimated from reference gene primer amplification. TCRdb keeps only in-frame clones here, not all; method: immunoSEQ multiplex PCR. For V, J and clone size, that table is used; D and trimming come from the DNA. The table lists roughly 250,000 clones, 88% of them singletons.

The genes are TRBV5-1 and TRBJ1-4; D gene ambiguous. The TCR comes from a woman in her forties or fifties who had recovered from COVID-19. The sequencing input was PBMCs or T cells enriched from blood (not recorded which). The chain's CDR3 is CASRSREGEKLFF. CDR3 nucleotides: TGCGCCAGCAGAAGTCGGGAAGGTGAAAAACTGTTTTTT.